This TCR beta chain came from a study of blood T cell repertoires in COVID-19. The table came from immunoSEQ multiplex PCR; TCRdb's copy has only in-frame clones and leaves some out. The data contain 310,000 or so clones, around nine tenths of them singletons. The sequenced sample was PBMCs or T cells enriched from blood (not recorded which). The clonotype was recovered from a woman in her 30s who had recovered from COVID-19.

CDR3 bases: TGTGCCAGCAGCTTGGGTGTACCACGGGAGGGCAATGAGCAGTTCTTC. This translates into CASSLGVPREGNEQFF. The J gene is TRBJ2-1, the V gene TRBV5-5; the match to TRBD2 covers 8 bases. The CDR3 length is 16 residues. Germline values: CDR1 SGHKS, CDR2 YYEKEE (reference sequence). Trimming at V came to 0 bases and at J to 6 bases, leaving 8 bases not matched to a gene.